These 16 T cell receptor beta chains were all obtained from the same sample, sequenced in a study of cytomegalovirus exposure and HLA in healthy donors. Both 60 Vbeta primers and 13 Jbeta primers went into the PCR. Repertoires were generated with immunoSEQ multiplex PCR, while TCRdb's copy carries only in-frame clones and drops some. The table shows 85,000 to 130,000 clones, with roughly two thirds occurring only once. The sequenced material came from PBMCs. The receptors were sampled from a female donor in good health and CMV-seronegative.

The DNA of the CDR3 is TGTGCCAGCAGCTTAGCTGGGATCCGGGAGTCGGGGGAGACCCAGTACTTC. It encodes CASSLAGIRESGETQYF. The rearrangement uses TRBV7-2 and TRBJ2-5, with D perhaps TRBD2 (6 bases). Germline V gene lookup returns CDR1 SGHTA and CDR2 FQGNSA. The CDR3 spans 17 residues. V lost 0 bases, J lost 5 bases, and 19 bases lay in between.

This clone has only one observation. The chain carries TRBV6-5 and TRBJ1-2; D uncertain. This CDR3 has 14 amino acids. V lost 0 bases and J 6 bases, leaving 11 bases between the germline ends. Germline V gene sequence: CDR1 MNHEY, CDR2 SVGAGI. This CDR3 reads CASSYSGRPNGYTF. DNA of the CDR3: TGTGCCAGCAGTTACTCGGGCAGGCCCAATGGCTACACCTTC.

This clone has just a few counts. J is TRBJ2-1 and V is TRBV5-1, with TRBD2 identical over 9 bases. CDR1 is SGHRS and CDR2 is YFSETQ in the germline V gene. The CDR3 runs 15 residues. Trimming removed 0 bases from V and 3 bases from J; junction bases left unmatched: 1. The CDR3 region is CASSLGLADYNEQFF. The CDR3 nucleotides read TGCGCCAGCAGCTTGGGACTAGCGGACTACAATGAGCAGTTCTTC.

The rearrangement uses TRBV7-9 and TRBJ1-1; D is perhaps TRBD1 (5 bases). V was cut by 1 base and J by 1 base, with 7 bases left in between. CDR1 is SEHNR, CDR2 FQNEAQ, per germline (reference sequence). The CDR3 has 14 amino acids. The CDR3 DNA is TGTGCCAGCAGCTTAGATGGGGCGAACACTGAAGCTTTCTTT. Its protein is CASSLDGANTEAFF.

The V and J genes are TRBV10-3 and TRBJ1-5; D remains unclear. The CDR3 spans 13 residues. Trimming left V 10 bases short and J 4 bases short, with 14 bases between. Germline V lookup: CDR1 ENHRY, CDR2 SYGVKD. The CDR3 sequence is CASAPAGNQPQHF. In nucleotides, the CDR3 is TGTGCCAGCGCACCAGCGGGAAATCAGCCCCAGCATTTT.

The chain joins TRBV10-1 to TRBJ2-1; no clear D gene. In germline, CDR1 is WNHNN, CDR2 SYGVQD (reference sequence). Deletions cut 2 bases from V and 6 bases from J, with 17 bases between. This CDR3 is 16 amino acids long. The CDR3 is CASSESISTTGNEQFF. CDR3 nucleotides: TGCGCCAGCAGTGAGAGTATTAGCACCACGGGCAATGAGCAGTTCTTC.

The rearrangement joins TRBV6-1 to TRBJ1-5; D might be TRBD1 (6 bases). The germline V gene encodes CDR1 MNHNS and CDR2 SASEGT. Trimming pared 7 bases from V and 1 base from J, leaving 11 bases between. The CDR3 length is 14 residues. This chain's CDR3 is CASIPTGSNQPQHF. The CDR3 DNA is TGTGCCAGCATCCCTACAGGGAGCAATCAGCCCCAGCATTTT.

This clone was seen a handful of times. The V call is TRBV5-1, the J call TRBJ2-3; D is perhaps TRBD2 (5 bases). Germline V gene lookup returns CDR1 SGHRS and CDR2 YFSETQ. Deletions cut 4 bases from V and 1 base from J, with 16 bases between. The CDR3 sequence is 16 residues long. The CDR3: CASSQAGPAGTDTQYF. DNA for the CDR3: TGCGCCAGCAGCCAGGCCGGGCCAGCGGGCACAGATACGCAGTATTTT.

There are a few counts of this clone. The chain has TRBV6-7 and TRBJ2-7; TRBD1 matches at 9 bases. TRBV6-7 is an ORF for which the function is uncertain. The V gene end was trimmed by 0 bases and the J gene end by 4 bases; junction bases not matched to a gene: 1. The CDR3 is made up of 14 amino acids. CDR3 sequence reads: CASSYSGTGYEQYF. CDR3 in DNA: TGTGCCAGCAGTTACTCCGGGACAGGGTACGAGCAGTACTTC.

The chain employs TRBV19 and TRBJ2-1; 9 bases fit TRBD2. Germline assignment: CDR1 LNHDA and CDR2 SQIVND (reference sequence). V gave up 0 bases and J gave up 4 bases; unmatched junction bases: 4. The CDR3 totals 16 residues. The CDR3 nucleotides are TGTGCCAGTAGTATAGAGAGACTAGCGGTATACAATGAGCAGTTCTTC. The encoded protein is CASSIERLAVYNEQFF.

This chain uses TRBV19 with TRBJ2-2, with D hard to call. V gave up 3 bases and J gave up 1 base, with 6 bases separating them. The V gene's germline CDR1 is LNHDA and CDR2 SQIVND (reference sequence). The CDR3 extends over 14 amino acids. CDR3 region: CASSIKQNTGELFF. The CDR3 coding sequence is TGTGCCAGTAGTATTAAACAGAACACCGGGGAGCTGTTTTTT. The full variable domain, rest sourced from reference TRBV19 and TRBJ2-2, is DGGITQSPKYLFRKEGQNVTLSCEQNLNHDAMYWYRQDPGQGLRLIYYSQIVNDFQKGDIAEGYSVSREKKESFPLTVTSAQKNPTAFYLCASSIKQNTGELFFGEGSRLTVL.

The V gene is TRBV28, the J gene TRBJ2-5, with 11 bases identical to TRBD2. The germline CDR1 and CDR2 sequences are MDHEN and SYDVKM. This CDR3 contains 15 residues. V shed 4 bases, J shed 1 base, and the junction held 2 bases outside the gene matches. This CDR3 reads CASSSGTSGQETQYF. The CDR3 DNA reads TGTGCCAGCAGTTCCGGGACTAGCGGCCAAGAGACCCAGTACTTC.

This clone was counted a few times. V gene TRBV11-3 combines with J gene TRBJ2-3; perhaps TRBD2 as D (6 bases). Trimming removed 1 base at V and 2 bases at J, with 10 bases between. Germline V gives CDR1 SGHNT, CDR2 YENEEA. This CDR3 is built from 15 residues. The CDR3, as DNA: TGTGCCAGCAGCTTAGGACTAGAATACACAGATACGCAGTATTTT. It yields the protein CASSLGLEYTDTQYF.

The chain has TRBV7-8 and TRBJ1-1; 8 bases are a match to TRBD1. CDR3 length: 14 amino acids. Germline CDR1 reads SGHVS; CDR2 reads FQNEAQ. After removal of 4 bases from V and 3 bases from J, the junction contained 4 bases not matched to a gene. The CDR3 sequence is CASSSTGGYTEAFF. In DNA form, the CDR3 reads TGTGCCAGCAGCTCCACAGGGGGGTACACTGAAGCTTTCTTT.

V usage is TRBV6-5 and J usage is TRBJ2-7; the match to TRBD1 covers 9 bases. This CDR3 contains 14 residues. The germline gives CDR1 MNHEY, CDR2 SVGAGI. With V trimmed by 6 bases and J by 1 base, 4 bases remained unmatched. CDR3 sequence (DNA): TGTGCCAGCAGCTTCGGGACAGGGTCCTACGAGCAGTACTTC. Protein sequence: CASSFGTGSYEQYF.

The chain uses TRBV2 and TRBJ1-2; the match to TRBD1 covers 7 bases. V lost 6 bases, J lost 5 bases, and 3 bases stayed unmatched. The CDR3 has 12 residues. The germline V gene encodes CDR1 SNHLY and CDR2 FYNNEI. CDR3 nucleotide sequence: TGTGCCAGCAGAGGGACAGAGTATGGCTACACCTTC. Translating it yields CASRGTEYGYTF.